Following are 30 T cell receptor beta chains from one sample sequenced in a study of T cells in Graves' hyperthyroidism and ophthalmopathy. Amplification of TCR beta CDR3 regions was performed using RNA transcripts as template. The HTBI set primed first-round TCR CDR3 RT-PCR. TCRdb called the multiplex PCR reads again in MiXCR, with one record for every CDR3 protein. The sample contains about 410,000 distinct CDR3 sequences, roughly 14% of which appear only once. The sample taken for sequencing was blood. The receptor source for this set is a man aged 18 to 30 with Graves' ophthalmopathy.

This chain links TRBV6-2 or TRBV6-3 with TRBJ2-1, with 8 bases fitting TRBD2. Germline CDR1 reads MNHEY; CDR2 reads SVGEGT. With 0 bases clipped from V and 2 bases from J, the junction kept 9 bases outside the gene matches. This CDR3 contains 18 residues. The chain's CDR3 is CASSYSTDSGTPYNEQFF. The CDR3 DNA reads TGTGCCAGCAGTTACTCGACCGATAGCGGGACACCCTACAATGAGCAGTTCTTC.

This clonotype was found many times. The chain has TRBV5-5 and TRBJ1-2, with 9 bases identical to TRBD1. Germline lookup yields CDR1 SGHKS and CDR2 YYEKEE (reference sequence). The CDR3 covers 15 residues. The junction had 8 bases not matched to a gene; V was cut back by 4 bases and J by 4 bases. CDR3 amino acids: CASSPRDRAAYGYTF. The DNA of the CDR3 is TGTGCCAGCAGCCCTAGGGACAGGGCGGCCTATGGCTACACCTTC.

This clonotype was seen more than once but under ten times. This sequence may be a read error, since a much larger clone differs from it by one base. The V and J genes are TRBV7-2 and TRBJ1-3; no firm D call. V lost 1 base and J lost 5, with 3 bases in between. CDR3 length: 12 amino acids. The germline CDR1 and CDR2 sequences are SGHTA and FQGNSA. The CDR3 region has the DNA TGTGCCAGCAGCTTAGTTAGAAACACCATATATTTT. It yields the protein CASSLVRNTIYF.

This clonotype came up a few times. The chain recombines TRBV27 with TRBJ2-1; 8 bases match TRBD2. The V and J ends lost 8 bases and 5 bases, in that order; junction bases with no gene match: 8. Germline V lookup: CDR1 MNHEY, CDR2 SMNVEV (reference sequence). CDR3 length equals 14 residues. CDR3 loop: CASRFPGLDNEQFF. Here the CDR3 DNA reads TGTGCCAGCCGGTTTCCGGGACTAGACAATGAGCAGTTCTTC.

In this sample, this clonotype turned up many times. The CDR3 region has the DNA TGCGCCAGCAGAACTGACAGGGATGACTATGGCTACACCTTC. Protein product: CASRTDRDDYGYTF. The gene calls are TRBV10-1 and TRBJ1-2; 7 bases fit TRBD1. CDR1 WNHNN and CDR2 SYGVQD come from the germline V gene (reference sequence). With 6 bases clipped from V and 3 bases from J, the junction kept 7 bases outside the gene matches. The length of the CDR3 is 14 residues.

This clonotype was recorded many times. The CDR3 loop reads CASSLLGDLGDGYTF. CDR3 sequence (DNA): TGCGCCAGCAGCTTGCTAGGCGACTTAGGGGATGGCTACACCTTC. The chain employs TRBV5-1 and TRBJ1-2, with D perhaps TRBD1 (5 bases). Germline V gene sequence: CDR1 SGHRS, CDR2 YFSETQ. CDR3 length: 15 amino acids. The germline V and J ends were trimmed by 1 base and 6 bases, with 16 bases remaining between them. The full variable domain, rest sourced from reference TRBV5-1 and TRBJ1-2, is KAGVTQTPRYLIKTRGQQVTLSCSPISGHRSVSWYQQTPGQGLQFLFEYFSETQRNKGNFPGRFSGRQFSNSRSEMNVSTLELGDSALYLCASSLLGDLGDGYTFGSGTRLTVV.

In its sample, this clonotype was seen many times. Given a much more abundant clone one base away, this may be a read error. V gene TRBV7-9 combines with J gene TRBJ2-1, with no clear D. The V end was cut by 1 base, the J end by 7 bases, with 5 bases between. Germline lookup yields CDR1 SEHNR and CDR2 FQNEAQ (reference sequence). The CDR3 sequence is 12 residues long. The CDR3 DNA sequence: TGTGCCAGCAGCTTAGGTGAGAATGAGCAGTTCTTC. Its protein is CASSLGENEQFF.

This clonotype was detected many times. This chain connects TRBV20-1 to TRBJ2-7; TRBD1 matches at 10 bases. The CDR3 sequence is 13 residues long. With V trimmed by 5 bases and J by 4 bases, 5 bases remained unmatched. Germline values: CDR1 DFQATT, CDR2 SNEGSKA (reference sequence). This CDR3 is CSAPPGQGYEQYF. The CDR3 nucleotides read TGCAGTGCTCCCCCGGGACAGGGGTACGAGCAGTACTTC.

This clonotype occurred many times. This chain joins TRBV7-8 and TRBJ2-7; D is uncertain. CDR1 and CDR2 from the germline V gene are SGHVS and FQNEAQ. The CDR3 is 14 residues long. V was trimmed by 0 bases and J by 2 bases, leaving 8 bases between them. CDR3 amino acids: CASSLAMRAYEQYF. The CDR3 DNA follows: TGTGCCAGCAGCTTAGCGATGCGAGCCTACGAGCAGTACTTC.

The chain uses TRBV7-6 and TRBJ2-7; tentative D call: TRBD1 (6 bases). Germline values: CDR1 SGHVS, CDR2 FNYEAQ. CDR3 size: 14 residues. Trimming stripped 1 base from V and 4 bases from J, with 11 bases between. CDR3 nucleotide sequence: TGTGCCAGCAGCTTAGATCTTACAGGGTACGAGCAGTACTTC. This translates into CASSLDLTGYEQYF.

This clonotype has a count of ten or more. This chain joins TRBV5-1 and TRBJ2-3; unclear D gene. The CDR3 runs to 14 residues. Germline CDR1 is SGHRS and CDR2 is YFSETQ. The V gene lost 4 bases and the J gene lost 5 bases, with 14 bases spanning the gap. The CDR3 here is CASSLTPAKDTQYF. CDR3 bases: TGCGCCAGCAGCCTCACTCCAGCGAAAGATACGCAGTATTTT. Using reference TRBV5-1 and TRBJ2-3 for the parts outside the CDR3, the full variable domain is KAGVTQTPRYLIKTRGQQVTLSCSPISGHRSVSWYQQTPGQGLQFLFEYFSETQRNKGNFPGRFSGRQFSNSRSEMNVSTLELGDSALYLCASSLTPAKDTQYFGPGTRLTVL.

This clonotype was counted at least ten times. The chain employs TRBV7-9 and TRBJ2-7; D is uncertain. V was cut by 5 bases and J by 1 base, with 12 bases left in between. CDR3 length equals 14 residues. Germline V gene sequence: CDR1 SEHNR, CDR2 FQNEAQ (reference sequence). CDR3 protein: CASSPASVSYEQYF. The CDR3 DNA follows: TGTGCCAGCAGCCCCGCCTCAGTATCCTACGAGCAGTACTTC. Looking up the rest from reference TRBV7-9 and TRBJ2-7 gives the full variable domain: DTGVSQNPRHKITKRGQNVTFRCDPISEHNRLYWYRQTLGQGPEFLTYFQNEAQLEKSRLLSDRFSAERPKGSFSTLEIQRTEQGDSAMYLCASSPASVSYEQYFGPGTRLTVT.

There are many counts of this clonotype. CDR3 protein: CASSEDASGSGEQFF. The CDR3 DNA follows: TGTGCCAGCAGTGAAGATGCTAGCGGGAGTGGAGAGCAGTTCTTC. The V and J genes are TRBV2 and TRBJ2-1, with 10 bases aligning to TRBD2. Germline trimming cut 1 base from V and 10 bases from J; bases unmatched to any gene: 7. This CDR3 has 15 residues. Germline values: CDR1 SNHLY, CDR2 FYNNEI.

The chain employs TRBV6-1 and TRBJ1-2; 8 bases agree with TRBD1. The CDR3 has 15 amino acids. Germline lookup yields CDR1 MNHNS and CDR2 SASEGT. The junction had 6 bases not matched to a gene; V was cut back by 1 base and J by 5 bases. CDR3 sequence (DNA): TGTGCCAGCAGTGAAGGTCCAGGGGGCATATATGGCTACACCTTC. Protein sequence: CASSEGPGGIYGYTF.

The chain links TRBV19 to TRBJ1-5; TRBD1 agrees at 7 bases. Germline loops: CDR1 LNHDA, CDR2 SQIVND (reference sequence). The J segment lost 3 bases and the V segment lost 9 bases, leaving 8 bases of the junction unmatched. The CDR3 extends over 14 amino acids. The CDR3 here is CASSDRDYNQPQHF. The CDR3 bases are TGTGCCAGCTCAGACAGGGATTACAATCAGCCCCAGCATTTT.

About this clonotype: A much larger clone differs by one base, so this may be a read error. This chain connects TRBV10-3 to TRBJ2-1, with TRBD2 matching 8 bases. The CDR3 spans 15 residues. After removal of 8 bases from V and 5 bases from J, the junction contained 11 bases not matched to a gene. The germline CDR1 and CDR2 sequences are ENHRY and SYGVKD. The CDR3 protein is CAIDAGGGGDNEQFF. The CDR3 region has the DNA TGTGCCATCGATGCGGGAGGAGGAGGGGACAATGAGCAGTTCTTC.

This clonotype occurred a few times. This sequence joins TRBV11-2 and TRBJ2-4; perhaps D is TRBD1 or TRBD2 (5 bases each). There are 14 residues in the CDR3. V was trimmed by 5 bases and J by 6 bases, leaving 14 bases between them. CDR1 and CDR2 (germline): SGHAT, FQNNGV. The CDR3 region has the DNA TGTGCCAGCAGCGGTGGGGGTCAGGGAAACATTCAGTACTTC. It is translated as CASSGGGQGNIQYF.

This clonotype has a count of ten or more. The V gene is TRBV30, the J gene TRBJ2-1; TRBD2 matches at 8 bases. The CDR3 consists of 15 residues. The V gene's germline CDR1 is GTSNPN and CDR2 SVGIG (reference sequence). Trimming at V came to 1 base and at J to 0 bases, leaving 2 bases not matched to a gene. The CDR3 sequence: CAWSAGTSSYNEQFF. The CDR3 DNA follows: TGTGCCTGGAGTGCCGGGACTAGCTCCTACAATGAGCAGTTCTTC.

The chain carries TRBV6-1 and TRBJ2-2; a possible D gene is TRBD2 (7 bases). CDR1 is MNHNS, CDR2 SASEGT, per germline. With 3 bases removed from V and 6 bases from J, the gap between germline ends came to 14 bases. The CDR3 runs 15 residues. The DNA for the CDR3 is TGTGCCAGCAGTGAGGGAGGGGGGGGACCCGGGGAGCTGTTTTTT. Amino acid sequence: CASSEGGGGPGELFF.

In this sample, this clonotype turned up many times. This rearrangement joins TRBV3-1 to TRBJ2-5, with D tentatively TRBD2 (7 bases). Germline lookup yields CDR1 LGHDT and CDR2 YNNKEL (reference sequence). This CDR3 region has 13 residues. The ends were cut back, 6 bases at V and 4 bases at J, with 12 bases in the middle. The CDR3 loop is CASSQRGGETQYF. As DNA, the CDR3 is TGTGCCAGCAGTCAGAGGGGGGGAGAGACCCAGTACTTC.

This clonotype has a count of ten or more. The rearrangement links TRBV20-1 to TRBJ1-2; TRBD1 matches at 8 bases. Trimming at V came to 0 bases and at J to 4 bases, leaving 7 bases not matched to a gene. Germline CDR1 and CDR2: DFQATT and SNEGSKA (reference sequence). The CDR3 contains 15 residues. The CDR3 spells CSARDPDRVTYGYTF. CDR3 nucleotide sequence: TGCAGTGCTAGAGATCCGGACAGGGTCACCTATGGCTACACCTTC.

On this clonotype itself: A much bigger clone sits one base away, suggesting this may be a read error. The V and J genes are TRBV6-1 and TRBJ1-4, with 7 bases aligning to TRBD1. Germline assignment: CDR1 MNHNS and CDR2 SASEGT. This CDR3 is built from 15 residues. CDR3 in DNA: TGTGCCAACAGTCGAGAGACAGGGATTACGAAAAAACTGTTTTTT. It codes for CANSRETGITKKLFF.

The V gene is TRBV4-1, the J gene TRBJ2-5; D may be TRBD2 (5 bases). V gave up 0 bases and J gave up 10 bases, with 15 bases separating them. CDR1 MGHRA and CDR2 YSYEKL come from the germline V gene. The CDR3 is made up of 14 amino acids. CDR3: CASSQETSSRVQYF. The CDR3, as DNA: TGCGCCAGCAGCCAAGAAACGTCGTCGCGGGTCCAGTACTTC.

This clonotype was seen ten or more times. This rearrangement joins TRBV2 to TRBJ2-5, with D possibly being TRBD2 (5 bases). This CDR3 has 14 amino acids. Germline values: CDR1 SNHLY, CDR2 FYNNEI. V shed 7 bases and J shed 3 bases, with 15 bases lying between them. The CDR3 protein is CASTGARRKETQYF. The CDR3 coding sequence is TGTGCCAGCACTGGAGCGAGGAGGAAAGAGACCCAGTACTTC.

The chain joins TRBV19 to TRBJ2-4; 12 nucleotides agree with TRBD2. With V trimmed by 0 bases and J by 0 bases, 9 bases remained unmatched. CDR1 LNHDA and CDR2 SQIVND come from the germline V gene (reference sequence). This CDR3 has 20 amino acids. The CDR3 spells CASSIEYGLAGILAKNIQYF. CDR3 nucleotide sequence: TGTGCCAGTAGTATAGAGTATGGACTAGCGGGGATCCTAGCCAAAAACATTCAGTACTTC.

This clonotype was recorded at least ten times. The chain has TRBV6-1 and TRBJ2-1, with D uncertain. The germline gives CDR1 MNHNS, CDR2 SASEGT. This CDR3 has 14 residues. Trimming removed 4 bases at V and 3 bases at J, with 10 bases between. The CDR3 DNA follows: TGTGCCAGCAGTGGTGAGCAGAACTACAATGAGCAGTTCTTC. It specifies CASSGEQNYNEQFF.

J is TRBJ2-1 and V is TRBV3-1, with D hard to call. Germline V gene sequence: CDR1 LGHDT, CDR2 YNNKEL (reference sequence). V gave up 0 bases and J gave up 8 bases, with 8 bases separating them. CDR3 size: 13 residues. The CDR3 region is CASSQERTHEQFF. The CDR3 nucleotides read TGTGCCAGCAGCCAAGAACGTACCCATGAGCAGTTCTTC.

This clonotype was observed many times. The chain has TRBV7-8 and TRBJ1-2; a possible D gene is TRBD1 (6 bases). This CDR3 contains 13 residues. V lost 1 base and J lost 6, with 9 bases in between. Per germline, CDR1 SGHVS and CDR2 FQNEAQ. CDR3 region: CASSLGGRNGYTF. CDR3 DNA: TGTGCCAGCAGCTTAGGGGGGCGCAATGGCTACACCTTC. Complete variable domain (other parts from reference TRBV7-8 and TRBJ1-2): GAGVSQSPRYKVAKRGQDVALRCDPISGHVSLFWYQQALGQGPEFLTYFQNEAQLDKSGLPSDRFFAERPEGSVSTLKIQRTQQEDSAVYLCASSLGGRNGYTFGSGTRLTVV.

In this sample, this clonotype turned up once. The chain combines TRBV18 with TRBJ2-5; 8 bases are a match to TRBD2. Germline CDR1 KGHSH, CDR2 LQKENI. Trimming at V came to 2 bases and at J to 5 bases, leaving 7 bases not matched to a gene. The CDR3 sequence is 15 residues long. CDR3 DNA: TGTGCCAGCTCACCAGGTAGCGGGATCGGGGAGACCCAGTACTTC. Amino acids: CASSPGSGIGETQYF.

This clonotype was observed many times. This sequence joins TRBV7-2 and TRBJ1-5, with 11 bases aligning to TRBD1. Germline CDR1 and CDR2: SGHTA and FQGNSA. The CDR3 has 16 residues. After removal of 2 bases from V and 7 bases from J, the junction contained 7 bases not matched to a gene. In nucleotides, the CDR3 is TGTGCCAGCAGCTTAACCGGGACAGGGGGTCACCAGCCCCAGCATTTT. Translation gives CASSLTGTGGHQPQHF.